This T cell receptor beta chain emerged from a study of cytomegalovirus exposure and HLA in healthy donors (dated by TCRdb to about 2017). Looking at the study overall: An earlier analysis of approximately 640 of the donors reported more than 250 Gb of sequence data and 117 million unique TCR beta sequences from about 200 million T cells. Along with the approximately 620-subject first cohort, a separate validation cohort of over 90 different subjects was used. About 300 gigabases of sequencing data and approximately 85 million unique TCR sequences were included in an early release covering about 600 HLA-typed donors. Of the roughly 400 genotyped donors, around 81% fell in the genetic ancestry cluster associated with self-reported Caucasian donors. To study patterns of TCR occurrence, a later analysis re-analyzed previously published TCR beta repertoires from around 700 donors and added high-resolution HLA genotyping. A later genetic analysis took genome-wide SNP genotypes for about 65% of the roughly 670 donors and used that subset as a discovery cohort. The T cell repertoires of 666 subjects were profiled by immunosequencing and related to cytomegalovirus serostatus. In an earlier analysis of about 590 of the donors, high-throughput TCR beta sequencing was used to judge whether each TCR beta V gene segment behaved as functional or pseudogenic. Among about 360 genotyped donors of the cohort, an average of 235,054 unique TCR beta nucleotide sequences were sequenced per donor, about a sixth of them non-productive. The study combined high-throughput TCR immunosequencing, statistical association of individual TCRs with disease status, and machine learning to predict cytomegalovirus infection status. HLA typing covered class I and class II loci at four-digit resolution. The aim of the study was to test whether cataloging public T cell receptors could identify signatures of past pathogen exposure. Typing coverage differed by locus: A, B, C, DRB1 and DQB1 were typed in roughly 629-630 donors, DQA1 in about 500, DPA1 in 600 to 610, and DPB1 in just under 490. The later analysis used no new phenotypic data to find candidate immune exposures, relying instead on TCR beta sequences and their occurrence across donors. Donor age, sex, ethnicity and CMV serostatus were collected together with the repertoire data. Every repertoire in the discovery cohort had been generated on one and the same sequencing platform. Several DR-DQ haplotypes were treated as single units for association and clustering because of strong linkage in the cohort.

On the study overall, not on this receptor specifically: Only TCR beta chains were sequenced in this cohort, and the absence of alpha or paired-chain data limited detectable features. A group of highly shared sequence variants was considered likely to be a technical artifact of the sequencing pipeline. Several of the top co-occurrence clusters appeared to be linked to parvovirus B19, influenza, CMV and Epstein-Barr virus, according to a later analysis. A later analysis associated 15,000 to 20,000 TCR beta sequences with specific HLA alleles at a false discovery rate of 0.05. In a later analysis, most CMV-associated TCR beta chains were found to appear HLA-restricted, with HLA associations seemingly driven largely by CMV exposure. In a later analysis, HLA-associated TCR beta chains showed more clonal expansion and lower generation probabilities than non-associated chains that were equally common. In a later genetic analysis, fewer N-insertions in productive TCRs were reported among donors in an Asian-associated ancestry cluster than the approximately 630-donor mean. The study listed over 150 TCR beta chains as associated with cytomegalovirus. Because counts were too low, about 18 rarely observed V segments, including chromosome 9 orphons, were left out of the earlier analysis of 500 to 650 of the donors. In vitro tests confirmed that a few of the cytomegalovirus-associated TCR beta chains recognize cytomegalovirus antigens. In both the original and validation cohorts, the classifier was reported to diagnose cytomegalovirus status with high specificity and sensitivity. When HLA alleles, especially DR and DQ, strongly co-occurred, attributing TCR associations to individual alleles was difficult. Because HLA typing was unavailable for some donors at each locus, only the typed subset was used in association tests. In a later analysis, TCR association rates were found to vary across HLA loci, with the most associated TCRs seen for DRB1 alleles and the fewest for HLA-C alleles. V-gene and J-gene trimming of TCR beta chains was associated with a missense DCLRE1C variant in a later genetic analysis, and the association was replicated in an independent cohort. A further reported finding was that TCR beta sequences accurately predicted the HLA-A and HLA-B alleles for most subjects in the first cohort. The authors suggested that the approach could potentially be extended to other disease states and immunological phenotypes. Some IMGT-functional V segments, including TRBV6-2 and TRBV6-3, could not be distinguished by the 87-base-pair reads and were therefore excluded. Presence/absence analyses assumed roughly uniform sequencing depth across donors, an assumption that may not hold. Linkage disequilibrium might explain the correlated functional status among segregating V segments, but an unknown experimental factor could not be excluded. CMV serostatus was the only immune exposure information available for the cohort. Broadly in line with IMGT annotations, most TCR beta V segments showed up in productive rearrangements about 87% or about 30% of the time in an earlier analysis of 587 of the donors. Across donors, most TCR sequences were observed very rarely, whereas some public TCRs were present in many individuals.

In total, 630 or so healthy bone marrow donors made up the cohort. At the time of sampling, all cohort members were nominally healthy, though unrecorded immune exposures were likely present. The donor tested CMV seropositive, placing the donor among the 289 seropositive members of the cohort. Every donor gave a peripheral blood sample, and the peripheral blood mononuclear cells from that sample were used for TCR beta sequencing. The Qiagen DNeasy Blood Extraction Kit was used to extract genomic DNA from the blood cell samples. This clone came up a few times. Its antigen is unknown. No clone much larger than this one lies a single base away; base qualities are absent. The CDR3, from cysteine to phenylalanine, totals 19 residues. Left in the record is the CDR3 DNA by itself, 57 bases read in frame from the first base. Receptor amplification or capture employed the immunoSEQ multiplex PCR assay. For the multiplex PCR, a mixture combining 60 forward primers for TCR Vbeta segments and 13 reverse primers for TCR Jbeta segments was used. The CDR3 region of rearranged TCR beta genes was amplified from genomic DNA with a multiplex PCR assay. On the Illumina HiSeq System, the amplified TCR beta libraries were sequenced as 87-base-pair reads. The study's processing was this. In a later analysis, approximately 74 million unique TCR beta chains were counted across the roughly 670 repertoires, and roughly 9.9 million of these chains were shared by at least two donors. Raw reads were error-corrected and collapsed into unique sequences by a nearest-neighbor algorithm in which closely related sequences were merged to remove PCR and sequencing errors. Alignment of CDR3 sequences to IMGT reference sequences was used to assign V, D and J gene segments. Each retained sequence needed at least a six-nucleotide match to both a V gene segment and a J gene segment. A rearrangement counted as productive if the CDR3 had no stop codons and remained in frame with V and J, and every other rearrangement counted as non-productive. Following IMGT convention, CDR3 was defined as the stretch from the second conserved V-encoded cysteine up to the conserved J-encoded phenylalanine. Sequences without an unambiguous match to a single V gene segment were excluded from the earlier analysis of about 640 of the donors. An earlier analysis of approximately 590 of the donors classified V segments as functional when productive rearrangements were above 56.7% and as segregating when the standard deviation between donors was above 5%. To diagnose cytomegalovirus status from the catalog of TCR beta chain sequences, a statistical classification framework was built. A later analysis assigned V and J genes by comparing TCR nucleotide sequences with IMGT/GENE-DB human TR gene sequences. In a later analysis, CDR3 sequences and most-parsimonious VDJ recombination scenarios were assigned using the TCRdist pipeline. In a later analysis, each TCR beta chain was defined by its CDR3 amino acid sequence together with its V-gene family, and reads lacking a unique V-gene family were excluded. To address suspected cross-contamination and a sequencing artifact, a later analysis removed several hundred highly shared, low-generation-probability nucleotide sequences. In a later analysis, a clonal expansion index was calculated for each public chain from normalized within-repertoire ranks of inferred template counts. In a later analysis, generation probabilities were computed with a VDJ recombination model fitted to out-of-frame rearrangements, and the resulting probabilities were checked against IGoR. Hypergeometric tests were used in a later analysis to score TCR-TCR, TCR-HLA and TCR-CMV co-occurrence, with a repertoire-size bias correction applied to the TCR pairs. To estimate false discovery rates, a later analysis permuted the HLA or CMV assignments 20 times. In a later analysis, co-occurring TCRs were grouped with DBSCAN, and TCRdist sequence similarity was added when clustering was performed within HLA-allele-positive subsets. Co-occurrence clustering excluded repertoires with fewer than 30,000 or more than 120,000 public chains, plus five with anomalous nucleotide sharing. Sourced from immuneACCESS, this table was stored by TCRdb with only in-frame sequences that have V and J called. A share of the clones is absent; for the studies checked, an unresolved V gene accounts for under half, and the remainder has no known explanation. For V, J and clone size, that table is used; D and trimming come from the DNA. The sample table holds approximately 100,000 clones, of which more than 75% were seen once. The ten largest clones represent roughly 12% of the sample.

The V and J segments used are TRBV21-1 and TRBJ2-1; TRBD2 is taken as the D call from the table, unchecked against the DNA. TRBV21-1 is annotated as a pseudogene. This clonotype was obtained from a woman aged 40 to 50 in good health and CMV-seropositive. The sample consisted of PBMCs. The CDR3 region reads CASSKVVGVNWGLNNEQFF. The DNA sequence follows: TGTGCCAGCAGCAAAGTGGTCGGGGTTAACTGGGGACTAAACAATGAGCAGTTCTTC.